The rows below give T cell receptor beta chains drawn from one sample of a study of early T cells in non-severe SARS-CoV-2 infection. TCRdb used MiXCR to reprocess the 5' RACE reads, holding one entry per CDR3 protein. This repertoire shows roughly 32,000 distinct CDR3 sequences, 6% to 7% found once; its top ten account for approximately 7.5%. Sequenced sample: whole blood. The source is an adult who was a healthcare worker with PCR-confirmed SARS-CoV-2 infection or an uninfected control (not recorded which). CDR3s include the opening cysteine and the closing phenylalanine or tryptophan. A D gene is named only where the DNA matches it firmly. Clone size is given for some rows only: seen once, a few or many times, or a class if the clone is expanded.

J gene: TRBJ2-3; CDR3 length: 14; clone size: many; V gene: TRBV7-9; D gene: -; CDR3 DNA: TGTGCCAGCAGCAAGGGAGCAGTCGCAGATACGCAGTATTTT; CDR3 protein: CASSKGAVADTQYF
J gene: TRBJ1-3; CDR3 length: 14; clone size: few; V gene: TRBV6-5; D gene: -; CDR3 DNA: TGTGCCAGCAGTCCCGCGGGTTGGGGAAACACCATATATTTT; CDR3 protein: CASSPAGWGNTIYF
J gene: TRBJ1-3; CDR3 length: 16; clone size: many; V gene: TRBV7-9; D gene: TRBD1; CDR3 DNA: TGTGCCAGCAGCTCCGGGACAGGGTCGAGTGGAAACACCATATATTTT; CDR3 protein: CASSSGTGSSGNTIYF
J gene: TRBJ1-2; CDR3 length: 13; clone size: many; V gene: TRBV5-1; D gene: -; CDR3 DNA: TGCGCCAGCAGCTTCGCAGACAGCTATGGCTACACCTTC; CDR3 protein: CASSFADSYGYTF
J gene: TRBJ1-2; CDR3 length: 13; clone size: many; V gene: TRBV6-1; D gene: TRBD1; CDR3 DNA: TGTGCCAGCAGTGGACAGGGAAGCTATGGCTACACCTTC; CDR3 protein: CASSGQGSYGYTF
J gene: TRBJ1-4; CDR3 length: 14; clone size: many; V gene: TRBV29-1; D gene: -; CDR3 DNA: TGCAGCGCTGGGACCGCACCAACTAATGAAAAACTGTTTTTT; CDR3 protein: CSAGTAPTNEKLFF
J gene: TRBJ2-5; CDR3 length: 13; clone size: few; V gene: TRBV28; D gene: -; CDR3 DNA: TGTGCCAGCAGTTTTGGGATCCAAGAGACCCAGTACTTC; CDR3 protein: CASSFGIQETQYF
J gene: TRBJ2-1; CDR3 length: 13; clone size: many; V gene: TRBV5-6; D gene: TRBD1; CDR3 DNA: TGTGCCATTGGACAGGGGAGCGGGAATGAGCAGTTCTTC; CDR3 protein: CAIGQGSGNEQFF
J gene: TRBJ1-2; CDR3 length: 13; clone size: many; V gene: TRBV6-6; D gene: TRBD1; CDR3 DNA: TGTGCCAGCAGTTCTACAGGGGGCCCTGGCTACACCTTC; CDR3 protein: CASSSTGGPGYTF
J gene: TRBJ2-2; CDR3 length: 14; clone size: -; V gene: TRBV6-5; D gene: -; CDR3 DNA: TGTGCCAGCAGTTATGGTCAGGTCACCGGGGAGCTGTTTTTT; CDR3 protein: CASSYGQVTGELFF
J gene: TRBJ2-6; CDR3 length: 17; clone size: -; V gene: TRBV5-8; D gene: TRBD1; CDR3 DNA: TGTGCCAGCAGACGGGGGACAGGGCGGAGAGGGGCCAACGTCCTGACTTTC; CDR3 protein: CASRRGTGRRGANVLTF
J gene: TRBJ2-1; CDR3 length: 16; clone size: many; V gene: TRBV6-2/TRBV6-3; D gene: TRBD2; CDR3 DNA: TGTGCCAGCAGATCCCCGACTAGCGGGGTCTACAATGAGCAGTTCTTC; CDR3 protein: CASRSPTSGVYNEQFF
J gene: TRBJ1-5; CDR3 length: 13; clone size: -; V gene: TRBV12-3/TRBV12-4; D gene: -; CDR3 DNA: TGTGTCAGCACCACAGGGCCCCGGCAGCCCCAGCATTTT; CDR3 protein: CVSTTGPRQPQHF
J gene: TRBJ2-7; CDR3 length: 12; clone size: many; V gene: TRBV28; D gene: -; CDR3 DNA: TGTGCCACCATCATCAGGGACTACGAGCAGTACTTC; CDR3 protein: CATIIRDYEQYF
J gene: TRBJ2-1; CDR3 length: 14; clone size: many; V gene: TRBV20-1; D gene: -; CDR3 DNA: TGCAGTGTGCTGGCCCAGCGGGTGGAGTATGAGCAGTTCTTC; CDR3 protein: CSVLAQRVEYEQFF
J gene: TRBJ2-4; CDR3 length: 11; clone size: many; V gene: TRBV12-3/TRBV12-4; D gene: -; CDR3 DNA: TGTGCCAGCAGTCCCAGGGACATTCAGTACTTC; CDR3 protein: CASSPRDIQYF
J gene: TRBJ1-1; CDR3 length: 15; clone size: -; V gene: TRBV2; D gene: -; CDR3 DNA: TGTGCCAGCAGGCCCACCGGGACCCTGAACACTGAAGCTTTCTTT; CDR3 protein: CASRPTGTLNTEAFF
J gene: TRBJ1-2; CDR3 length: 15; clone size: many; V gene: TRBV7-8; D gene: -; CDR3 DNA: TGTGCCAGCAGCTTAGCCCAGGGGATGTCGGTCGGCTACACCTTC; CDR3 protein: CASSLAQGMSVGYTF